These 22 T cell receptor beta chains were all obtained from the same sample, sequenced in a study of early T cells in non-severe SARS-CoV-2 infection. A single record per CDR3 protein comes from TCRdb applying MiXCR to the 5' RACE reads. The data hold 55,000 to 70,000 distinct CDR3 sequences, with roughly 12% observed a single time. Sequenced: whole blood. These receptors came from an adult who was a healthcare worker with PCR-confirmed SARS-CoV-2 infection or an uninfected control (not recorded which).

This clonotype was picked up many times. Germline and junction disagree at one end, which may indicate a read error. The chain uses TRBV20-1 and TRBJ1-3; no clear D gene. CDR3 size: 15 residues. From germline, CDR1 is DFQATT and CDR2 SNEGSKA (reference sequence). The CDR3 region is CSASDQDQSENTIYF. The DNA of the CDR3 is TGCAGTGCTAGTGATCAGGACCAGTCTGAAAACACCATATATTTT.

This clonotype was detected a few times. The chain couples TRBV28 to TRBJ1-2; D is unclear. The CDR3 runs 12 residues. CDR1 MDHEN and CDR2 SYDVKM come from the germline V gene. Trimming took off 6 bases at V and 1 base at J, with 6 bases between the two ends. CDR3 sequence reads: CASSTVNYGYTF. The CDR3 DNA is TGTGCCAGCAGCACGGTTAACTATGGCTACACCTTC.

This clonotype was detected ten times or more. The chain couples TRBV28 to TRBJ1-5; TRBD1 might be the D (5 bases). CDR1 and CDR2 (germline): MDHEN, SYDVKM. The ends were cut back, 10 bases at V and 11 bases at J, with 15 bases in the middle. The CDR3 runs 11 residues. In DNA, the CDR3 is TGTGCCACCGGGGGTGGGGGATCCCAGCATTTT. Translating it yields CATGGGGSQHF. Drawing the rest from reference TRBV28 and TRBJ1-5, the complete variable domain is DVKVTQSSRYLVKRTGEKVFLECVQDMDHENMFWYRQDPGLGLRLIYFSYDVKMKEKGDIPEGYSVSREKKERFSLILESASTNQTSMYLCATGGGGSQHFGDGTRLSIL.

The V and J genes are TRBV9 and TRBJ2-2; no definite D call. Germline-derived CDR1 and CDR2 are SGDLS and YYNGEE. Trimming pared 0 bases from V and 6 bases from J, leaving 3 bases between. The CDR3 loop spans 12 amino acids. The CDR3 here is CASSVDSGELFF. CDR3 DNA: TGTGCCAGCAGCGTAGACTCCGGGGAGCTGTTTTTT.

This clonotype was observed a few times. The CDR3 coding sequence is TGTGCCAGCTCACCAGGGGGGCCAGGCACAGATACGCAGTATTTT. Translated, it gives CASSPGGPGTDTQYF. The chain uses TRBV18 and TRBJ2-3, with D perhaps being TRBD1 or TRBD2 (6 bases each). V lost 2 bases, J lost 1 base, and 10 bases lay in between. The germline CDR1 and CDR2 sequences are KGHSH and LQKENI. The CDR3 runs 15 residues.

In this sample, this clonotype turned up a few times. The rearrangement joins TRBV29-1 to TRBJ2-6; 8 positions match TRBD1. The CDR3 covers 15 residues. CDR1 and CDR2 (germline): SQVTM, ANQGSEA. V shed 7 bases, J shed 0 bases, and the junction held 5 bases outside the gene matches. CDR3 residues: CSAGQGDSGANVLTF. Here the CDR3 DNA reads TGCAGCGCCGGACAGGGTGACTCTGGGGCCAACGTCCTGACTTTC.

This clonotype was seen a few times. The chain recombines TRBV6-2 or TRBV6-3 with TRBJ2-7, with D perhaps TRBD2 (5 bases). The CDR3 length is 17 residues. The germline CDR1 and CDR2 sequences are MNHEY and SVGEGT. The germline V and J ends were trimmed by 2 bases and 2 bases, with 19 bases remaining between them. The CDR3 loop reads CASSYPTLGRSTYEQYF. CDR3 coding DNA: TGTGCCAGCAGTTACCCTACCTTGGGGAGATCCACCTACGAGCAGTACTTC.

This clonotype was observed a few times. V is TRBV11-2 and J is TRBJ2-6; D is unresolved. CDR3 length: 16 residues. The germline V gene encodes CDR1 SGHAT and CDR2 FQNNGV. Trimming stripped 5 bases from V and 4 bases from J, with 15 bases between. The CDR3 loop reads CASSRSGATGANVLTF. For the CDR3, the DNA is TGTGCCAGCAGCCGGAGTGGAGCAACCGGGGCCAACGTCCTGACTTTC.

Ten or more counts support this clonotype. The V call is TRBV6-5, the J call TRBJ1-6; TRBD1 is a possible D gene (5 bases). V was shortened by 5 bases and J by 4 bases, with 12 bases between the two germline ends. In germline, CDR1 is MNHEY, CDR2 SVGAGI. This CDR3 is built from 15 residues. Here the CDR3 DNA reads TGTGCCAGCAGTACCCTGCCAGGGTATAATTCACCCCTCCACTTT. It translates to CASSTLPGYNSPLHF.

This clonotype was observed a few times. This chain links TRBV6-2 or TRBV6-3 with TRBJ2-3, with no clear D. This CDR3 is built from 15 residues. The germline V and J ends were trimmed by 1 base and 1 base, with 9 bases remaining between them. CDR1 and CDR2 from the germline V gene are MNHEY and SVGEGT. The CDR3 protein is CASSYFSRRTDTQYF. Here the CDR3 DNA reads TGTGCCAGCAGTTACTTCAGTCGACGCACAGATACGCAGTATTTT.

This clonotype was recorded many times. The rearrangement joins TRBV25-1 to TRBJ2-3; D gene ambiguous. The CDR3 is made up of 11 amino acids. Germline values: CDR1 MGHDK, CDR2 SYGVNS. Between the trimmed V and J ends, which lost 4 bases and 2 bases, there was a span of 1 base. CDR3 residues: CASSATDTQYF. CDR3 nucleotides: TGTGCCAGCAGTGCCACAGATACGCAGTATTTT.

This clonotype was observed many times. The chain couples TRBV27 to TRBJ2-5, with D possibly matching TRBD2 (7 bases). Looked up from germline, CDR1 is MNHEY and CDR2 is SMNVEV (reference sequence). The CDR3 sequence is 14 residues long. V was cut by 5 bases and J by 4 bases, with 14 bases left in between. The CDR3 reads CASSPRGGGETQYF. In nucleotides, the CDR3 is TGTGCCAGCAGTCCCCGGGGAGGGGGAGAGACCCAGTACTTC.

In this sample, this clonotype turned up many times. The rearrangement links TRBV6-5 to TRBJ2-3, with D hard to call. The CDR3 has 14 residues. Germline V CDR1 and CDR2: MNHEY, SVGAGI. V lost 5 bases and J 2 bases, leaving 11 bases between the germline ends. DNA for the CDR3: TGTGCCAGCAGTCCCCTCCGTGCCACAGATACGCAGTATTTT. It is translated as CASSPLRATDTQYF.

By sample share, this clonotype is medium-sized. CDR3 DNA sequence: TGCAGCGCCCAGATTGGGAATGCGGCGAACACCGGGGAGCTGTTTTTT. This sequence encodes CSAQIGNAANTGELFF. This sequence joins TRBV29-1 and TRBJ2-2, with D unclear. The CDR3 length is 16 residues. The ends were cut back, 7 bases at V and 0 bases at J, with 18 bases in the middle. Germline V lookup: CDR1 SQVTM, CDR2 ANQGSEA.

Details on this clonotype: This may arise from a read error, as a much more abundant clone is one base away. The CDR3 DNA follows: TGCAGTGCGTCAGCTGCCAGTGGCTACACCTTC. This gives the protein CSASAASGYTF. This sequence joins TRBV20-1 and TRBJ1-2; unclear D gene. The CDR3 extends over 11 amino acids. Deletions cut 6 bases from V and 7 bases from J, with 12 bases between. Germline CDR1 DFQATT, CDR2 SNEGSKA (reference sequence).

The J gene is TRBJ2-5, the V gene TRBV5-1, with D perhaps matching TRBD2 (5 bases). The V end was cut by 4 bases, the J end by 4 bases, with 20 bases between. CDR3 length: 16 residues. The germline gives CDR1 SGHRS, CDR2 YFSETQ. CDR3: CASSVTPGSWGETQYF. Written as DNA, the CDR3 is TGCGCCAGCAGCGTTACTCCGGGATCCTGGGGAGAGACCCAGTACTTC.

V and J are TRBV2 and TRBJ2-3; D is perhaps TRBD1 (5 bases). Germline V gene sequence: CDR1 SNHLY, CDR2 FYNNEI. This CDR3 has 13 residues. V lost 1 base and J lost 7, with 9 bases in between. CDR3 protein: CASSEGGSHTQYF. The CDR3 bases are TGTGCCAGCAGTGAAGGGGGCAGCCATACGCAGTATTTT. Using reference TRBV2 and TRBJ2-3 for the parts outside the CDR3, the full variable domain is EPEVTQTPSHQVTQMGQEVILRCVPISNHLYFYWYRQILGQKVEFLVSFYNNEISEKSEIFDDQFSVERPDGSNFTLKIRSTKLEDSAMYFCASSEGGSHTQYFGPGTRLTVL.

There are many counts of this clonotype. The rearrangement uses TRBV3-1 and TRBJ2-5; D remains ambiguous. The CDR3 is 12 residues long. The ends were cut back, 0 bases at V and 5 bases at J, with 4 bases in the middle. Germline-derived CDR1 and CDR2 are LGHDT and YNNKEL (reference sequence). CDR3 sequence: CASSQDRETQYF. DNA for the CDR3: TGTGCCAGCAGCCAAGATAGGGAGACCCAGTACTTC.

This clonotype was seen more than once but under ten times. V and J are TRBV4-3 and TRBJ2-3; 7 positions match TRBD2. The CDR3 extends over 16 amino acids. Looked up from germline, CDR1 is LGHNA and CDR2 is YSLEER. With 3 bases clipped from V and 0 bases from J, the junction kept 6 bases outside the gene matches. CDR3 coding DNA: TGCGCCAGCAGCCACCTAGCGGCACCTAGCACAGATACGCAGTATTTT. It specifies CASSHLAAPSTDTQYF.

V and J are TRBV29-1 and TRBJ2-5; the D gene is possibly TRBD2 (6 bases). This CDR3 spans 13 amino acids. V was shortened by 0 bases and J by 2 bases, with 7 bases between the two germline ends. Germline CDR1 reads SQVTM; CDR2 reads ANQGSEA. In DNA form, the CDR3 reads TGCAGCGTTGAAGACCGGGGGCAAGAGACCCAGTACTTC. It specifies CSVEDRGQETQYF.

V and J are TRBV5-4 and TRBJ1-1; no clear D. The germline CDR1 and CDR2 sequences are SGHNT and YYREEE (reference sequence). The CDR3 extends over 17 amino acids. The germline V and J ends were trimmed by 0 bases and 0 bases, with 15 bases remaining between them. This CDR3 reads CASSLALGYSLNTEAFF. The CDR3 DNA follows: TGTGCCAGCAGCTTGGCCCTGGGGTATTCTTTGAACACTGAAGCTTTCTTT.

This clonotype was counted many times. CDR3 DNA sequence: TGTGCCAGCAGGAGGGACAGATACAATTCCGACTATGGCTACACCTTC. Its translation is CASRRDRYNSDYGYTF. The chain joins TRBV7-2 to TRBJ1-2; 7 bases are shared with TRBD1. With V trimmed by 6 bases and J by 3 bases, 13 bases remained unmatched. Germline CDR1 SGHTA, CDR2 FQGNSA. The CDR3 is 16 amino acids.